Described below is a single T cell receptor beta chain sequence and its context. It lacks a known antigen. No much larger clone is present one base from it, and per-base qualities are unavailable. Relative to germline, V is 3 bases shorter and J is 0 bases shorter, with 9 bases between their ends. Taken from cysteine to phenylalanine, the CDR3 has 15 residues. Only the CDR3 DNA is retained, 45 bases long and in frame from the first base. The germline V gene specifies SGHAT as CDR1 and FQNNGV as CDR2. This sample is part of a study of cytomegalovirus exposure and HLA in healthy donors (dated by TCRdb to about 2017). Broadly, across the study: An earlier analysis of several hundred of the donors reported 250 to 300 Gb of sequence data and 117 million unique TCR beta sequences from 150 million to 200 million T cells. About 280 gigabases of sequencing data and tens of millions of unique TCR sequences were included in an early release covering around 600 HLA-typed donors. Of the roughly 400 genotyped donors, 75% to 85% were placed in the genetic ancestry cluster associated with self-reported Caucasian donors. The study was designed to test whether signatures of past pathogen exposure could be identified by cataloging public T cell receptors. The study profiled the T cell repertoires of hundreds of subjects by immunosequencing and related them to cytomegalovirus serostatus. Along with the 666-subject first cohort, a separate validation cohort of more than 90 different subjects was used. To predict cytomegalovirus infection status, the study brought together high-throughput TCR immunosequencing, statistical association of individual TCRs with disease status, and machine learning. In a later analysis, previously published TCR beta repertoires from several hundred donors were re-analyzed and high-resolution HLA genotyping was added so that TCR occurrence patterns could be studied. Rather than drawing on any new phenotypic data, the later analysis identified candidate immune exposures from TCR beta sequences and the way those sequences occurred across donors. To decide whether each TCR beta V gene segment behaved as functional or pseudogenic, an earlier analysis of approximately 590 of the donors relied on high-throughput TCR beta sequencing. Donor age, sex, ethnicity and CMV serostatus were compiled together with the repertoire data. Genome-wide SNP genotypes for about 55% of the 666 donors were used in a later genetic analysis, which treated that subset as a discovery cohort. All discovery cohort repertoires had been generated on a single sequencing platform. HLA typing covered class I and class II loci at four-digit resolution. Typing coverage differed by locus: A, B, C, DRB1 and DQB1 were typed in roughly 620-640 donors, DQA1 in about 550, DPA1 in 600 to 610, and DPB1 in 450 to 490. Roughly five DR-DQ haplotypes were treated as single units for association and clustering because of strong linkage in the cohort. Across under 500 genotyped donors of the cohort, an average of about 240,000 unique TCR beta nucleotide sequences per donor were sequenced, and 15% to 20% of those sequences were non-productive.

Broad study findings and their caveats: When HLA alleles, especially DR and DQ, strongly co-occurred, TCR associations were difficult to assign to individual alleles. Some IMGT-functional V segments, including TRBV6-2 and TRBV6-3, could not be distinguished by the 87-base-pair reads and were therefore excluded. A few of the identified cytomegalovirus-associated TCR beta chains were confirmed in vitro to be specific for cytomegalovirus antigens. A later analysis reported that several top co-occurrence clusters appeared linked to parvovirus B19, influenza, CMV and Epstein-Barr virus. An earlier analysis of 450 to 750 of the donors showed that most TCR beta V segments appeared in productive rearrangements either about 90% or about 30% of the time, which broadly matched IMGT annotations. In a later analysis, the rate of TCR association differed among HLA loci, with DRB1 alleles having the most associated TCRs and HLA-C alleles having the fewest. A later genetic analysis reported fewer N-insertions in productive TCRs among donors in an Asian-associated ancestry cluster than the roughly 650-donor mean. Linkage disequilibrium might explain the correlated functional status among segregating V segments, but an unknown experimental factor could not be ruled out. The classifier was reported to diagnose cytomegalovirus status with high specificity and sensitivity in both the original and validation cohorts. Most TCR sequences were seen in very few donors, while some public TCRs were found in many individuals. Because counts were too low, about 18 rarely observed V segments, including chromosome 9 orphons, were left out of the earlier analysis of approximately 580 of the donors. A cluster of highly shared sequence variants was judged likely to be a technical artifact of the sequencing pipeline. In a later genetic analysis, a missense DCLRE1C variant was associated with V-gene and J-gene trimming of TCR beta chains, and the association was replicated in an independent cohort. In a later analysis, around 17,000 TCR beta sequences were associated with specific HLA alleles at a false discovery rate of 0.05. Because HLA typing was unavailable for some donors at each locus, only the typed subset was used in association tests. The authors suggested that the approach could potentially be generalized to other disease states and immunological phenotypes. Sequencing depth was assumed to be roughly uniform across donors in the presence/absence analyses, though that assumption may not hold. A further reported finding was that TCR beta sequences accurately predicted the HLA-A and HLA-B alleles for most subjects in the first cohort. The only immune exposure information available for the cohort was CMV serostatus. A later analysis found that most CMV-associated TCR beta chains appeared HLA-restricted, with HLA associations seemingly driven largely by CMV exposure. This cohort had only TCR beta chains sequenced, and the lack of alpha or paired-chain data limited which features could be detected. A later analysis found that HLA-associated TCR beta chains were more clonally expanded and had lower generation probabilities than equally common non-associated chains. The study gave a list of some 150 TCR beta chains associated with cytomegalovirus.

The library was built by means of the immunoSEQ multiplex PCR assay. For the multiplex PCR, a mixture combining 60 forward primers for TCR Vbeta segments and 13 reverse primers for TCR Jbeta segments was used. Amplification of the CDR3 region of rearranged TCR beta genes was performed with a multiplex PCR assay on genomic DNA. On the Illumina HiSeq System, the amplified TCR beta libraries were sequenced as 87-base-pair reads. The original methods were these. A later analysis counted approximately 84 million unique TCR beta chains across the 666 repertoires, and roughly 11 million of these chains were shared by at least two donors. Raw reads were error-corrected and collapsed into unique sequences with a nearest-neighbor algorithm that merged closely related sequences to remove PCR and sequencing errors. Alignment of CDR3 sequences to IMGT reference sequences was used to assign V, D and J gene segments. For a sequence to be retained, a match of at least six nucleotides to both a V gene segment and a J gene segment was required. A rearrangement was called productive if the CDR3 had no stop codons and remained in frame with V and J, and every other rearrangement was called non-productive. CDR3 was defined according to IMGT convention as the region running from the second conserved V-encoded cysteine to the conserved J-encoded phenylalanine. Sequences without an unambiguous match to a single V gene segment were excluded from the earlier analysis of 450 to 750 of the donors. An earlier analysis of about 590 of the donors classified V segments as functional when productive rearrangements were above 56.7% and as segregating when the standard deviation between donors was above 5%. A statistical classification framework was developed to diagnose cytomegalovirus status using the catalog of TCR beta chain sequences. In a later analysis, TCR nucleotide sequences were compared against IMGT/GENE-DB human TR gene sequences so that V and J genes could be assigned. Using the TCRdist pipeline, a later analysis assigned CDR3 sequences along with most-parsimonious VDJ recombination scenarios. In a later analysis, each TCR beta chain was defined by its CDR3 amino acid sequence together with its V-gene family, and reads lacking a unique V-gene family were excluded. As a way to deal with suspected cross-contamination and a sequencing artifact, a later analysis dropped roughly 620 nucleotide sequences that were highly shared and had low generation probability. In a later analysis, a clonal expansion index was calculated for each public chain from normalized within-repertoire ranks of inferred template counts. In a later analysis, generation probabilities were computed using a VDJ recombination model fitted to out-of-frame rearrangements, and the results were checked against IGoR. Hypergeometric tests were used in a later analysis to score TCR-TCR, TCR-HLA and TCR-CMV co-occurrence, with a repertoire-size bias correction applied to the TCR pairs. To estimate false discovery rates, a later analysis permuted the HLA or CMV assignments 20 times. In a later analysis, co-occurring TCRs were grouped using DBSCAN, and TCRdist sequence similarity was added for clustering within HLA-allele-positive subsets. Co-occurrence clustering excluded repertoires with fewer than 30,000 or more than 120,000 public chains, plus five with anomalous nucleotide sharing. This immuneACCESS table, as held by TCRdb, lists in-frame sequences with V and J called but not all clones. Of the missing ones, under half trace to an unresolved V gene in checked studies; the others have no known cause. V and J calls and clone size are those listed in that table; D and trimming were worked out from the DNA. This sample gives around 250,000 clones in total; 70% to 90% of them show up just once. Almost 8% of the sample belongs to the ten largest clones.

The cohort comprised approximately 700 healthy bone marrow donors. All cohort members were sampled while nominally healthy, although unrecorded immune exposures were likely present. The donor tested CMV seropositive, placing the donor among the approximately 310 seropositive members of the cohort. Each donor provided a peripheral blood sample, and peripheral blood mononuclear cells were used for TCR beta sequencing. Genomic DNA extraction from the blood cell samples was performed with the Qiagen DNeasy Blood Extraction Kit. The TCR originated in an older woman in good health and CMV-seropositive. Rearrangement joined TRBV11-2 to TRBJ1-3; the D gene is unclear. The specimen sequenced was PBMCs. CDR3 sequence: CASSLGALSGNTIYF. The nucleotide sequence reads as follows: TGTGCCAGCAGCTTGGGCGCCCTCTCTGGAAACACCATATATTTT.